A single sample gave rise to the 26 T cell receptor beta chains below, sequenced in a study of T cells in localized non-small cell lung cancer. Generated by immunoSEQ multiplex PCR, the TCRdb table keeps only in-frame clones and is missing some. The sample consists of 4,500 to 5,000 clones, 32% of them appearing once. The source was lung tumor tissue, collected before any cancer treatment. The source is a woman aged 40 to 75 with stage II squamous cell lung carcinoma.

The gene calls are TRBV5-1 and TRBJ2-1; 10 positions match TRBD2. V trimming: 4 bases; J trimming: 12 bases; junction bases outside the gene matches: 13. Germline CDR1 and CDR2: SGHRS and YFSETQ. This CDR3 comprises 15 residues. The CDR3 nucleotides read TGCGCCAGCAGCCCCCCCAGCGGGAGGGTTGAGGCGCAGTTCTTC. It encodes CASSPPSGRVEAQFF.

This clone has just a few counts. The CDR3 region has the DNA TGTGCCAGCAGCCCCGGACTCGACCAAGAGACCCAGTACTTC. Protein sequence: CASSPGLDQETQYF. This chain connects TRBV11-3 to TRBJ2-5, with a weak D call TRBD2 (5 bases). CDR1 is SGHNT, CDR2 YENEEA, per germline. The CDR3 covers 14 residues. Trimming took 5 bases from V and 0 from J, leaving 10 bases between them.

This chain joins TRBV30 and TRBJ1-1; 7 bases align to TRBD1. The CDR3 loop spans 15 amino acids. Trimming took 4 bases from V and 1 from J; bases not matched to a gene: 9. Germline V gives CDR1 GTSNPN, CDR2 SVGIG (reference sequence). The chain's CDR3 is CAWTRDSLGNTEAFF. CDR3 DNA: TGTGCCTGGACTCGGGACAGCCTAGGGAACACTGAAGCTTTCTTT.

This sequence joins TRBV28 and TRBJ2-4; D uncertain. The ends were cut back, 0 bases at V and 0 bases at J, with 12 bases in the middle. The CDR3 length is 17 residues. CDR1 is MDHEN, CDR2 SYDVKM, per germline. CDR3 in amino acids: CASSLWSNPVAKNIQYF. The CDR3 DNA reads TGTGCCAGCAGTTTATGGTCTAACCCCGTAGCCAAAAACATTCAGTACTTC.

V gene TRBV6-8 combines with J gene TRBJ2-4, with TRBD2 matching over 14 bases. Unmatched junction bases numbered 9, after V lost 6 bases and J lost 8 bases. The CDR3 has 16 residues. CDR1 is MNHGY and CDR2 is SAAAGT in the germline V gene. CDR3 sequence (DNA): TGTGCCAGCAGGGGACTAGCGGGAGAAGTTTTACACATTCAGTACTTC. Protein product: CASRGLAGEVLHIQYF.

The chain couples TRBV28 to TRBJ1-1; 7 bases fit TRBD1. Germline V lookup: CDR1 MDHEN, CDR2 SYDVKM. V shed 7 bases, J shed 4 bases, and the junction held 12 bases outside the gene matches. This CDR3 region has 15 residues. CDR3 residues: CASTPGGGRATEAFF. As DNA, the CDR3 is TGTGCCAGCACCCCAGGGGGTGGCAGGGCCACTGAAGCTTTCTTT.

This clone has more than one count but fewer than ten. The chain uses TRBV5-1 and TRBJ2-1; 8 bases match TRBD2. The V and J ends lost 2 bases and 6 bases, in that order; junction bases with no gene match: 7. The CDR3 loop spans 15 amino acids. The germline V gene has CDR1 SGHRS and CDR2 YFSETQ. This CDR3 is CASSLSGLGANEQFF. The CDR3 DNA follows: TGCGCCAGCAGCTTATCGGGACTAGGTGCCAATGAGCAGTTCTTC.

This clone has a handful of counts. The rearrangement links TRBV19 to TRBJ1-1, with D tentatively TRBD1 (5 bases). Trimming took off 6 bases at V and 5 bases at J, with 13 bases between the two ends. This CDR3 region has 13 residues. Germline CDR1 reads LNHDA; CDR2 reads SQIVND (reference sequence). Here the CDR3 reads CASSQARQTEAFF. In DNA, the CDR3 is TGTGCCAGTAGCCAGGCAAGACAGACTGAAGCTTTCTTT.

The chain joins TRBV28 to TRBJ2-5; D is unresolved. V was cut by 6 bases and J by 7 bases, with 12 bases left in between. This CDR3 spans 12 amino acids. Germline V gene data show CDR1 as MDHEN and CDR2 as SYDVKM. In DNA, the CDR3 is TGTGCCAGCAGCAGCCTTATGGGGACCCAGTACTTC. Translated: CASSSLMGTQYF.

This chain joins TRBV11-3 and TRBJ2-3, with D unresolved. The V and J ends lost 5 bases and 0 bases respectively, with 12 bases between them. Germline V gene sequence: CDR1 SGHNT, CDR2 YENEEA. The CDR3 contains 15 residues. CDR3 region: CASSTDTTSTDTQYF. The CDR3 DNA follows: TGTGCCAGCAGCACTGACACGACCAGCACAGATACGCAGTATTTT.

The chain links TRBV6-8 to TRBJ1-1; weak D call: TRBD1 (5 bases). Germline values: CDR1 MNHGY, CDR2 SAAAGT. V lost 3 bases and J 2 bases, leaving 13 bases between the germline ends. The CDR3 consists of 15 residues. The CDR3 DNA is TGTGCCAGCAGTTATACCGGGACCTTTAACACTGAAGCTTTCTTT. As protein: CASSYTGTFNTEAFF.

The rearrangement links TRBV5-1 to TRBJ2-2; the match to TRBD2 covers 10 bases. Per germline, CDR1 SGHRS and CDR2 YFSETQ. The CDR3 extends over 14 amino acids. With V trimmed by 6 bases and J by 7 bases, 6 bases remained unmatched. Here the CDR3 DNA reads TGCGCCAGCAAGAGGCCTAGCGGGAGCGGGGAGCTGTTTTTT. Translation gives CASKRPSGSGELFF.

The chain carries TRBV6-8 and TRBJ2-5, with 10 bases that match TRBD1. The CDR3 totals 15 residues. V shed 6 bases, J shed 5 bases, and the junction held 9 bases outside the gene matches. Per the germline V gene, CDR1 is MNHGY and CDR2 is SAAAGT. CDR3 DNA: TGTGCCAGCAGCCCCGGGACAGGGGACGAGGAGACCCAGTACTTC. Encoded protein: CASSPGTGDEETQYF.

This clone was counted only a few times. The chain couples TRBV18 to TRBJ2-4; the D gene could be TRBD1 or TRBD2 (5 bases each). The CDR3 is 16 amino acids. Germline V gives CDR1 KGHSH, CDR2 LQKENI. Trimming took off 6 bases at V and 0 bases at J, with 15 bases between the two ends. CDR3 in amino acids: CASSPTGRVAKNIQYF. The CDR3, as DNA: TGTGCCAGCTCGCCTACGGGACGAGTAGCCAAAAACATTCAGTACTTC.

This clone has more than one count but fewer than ten. V and J are TRBV11-3 and TRBJ1-2; possibly TRBD1 for D (6 bases). The germline CDR1 and CDR2 sequences are SGHNT and YENEEA. The length of the CDR3 is 18 residues. V lost 5 bases to trimming and J lost 3 bases, with 25 bases between them. CDR3 coding DNA: TGTGCCAGCAGCCCCACCCTCGGACAGCCCACCTTGGACTATGGCTACACCTTC. This codes for CASSPTLGQPTLDYGYTF.

The V and J genes are TRBV6-1 and TRBJ1-5; no definite D call. The germline V and J ends were trimmed by 1 base and 2 bases, with 9 bases remaining between them. Per the germline V gene, CDR1 is MNHNS and CDR2 is SASEGT. The CDR3 contains 15 residues. Here the CDR3 reads CASSEGLGGNQPQHF. In DNA, the CDR3 is TGTGCCAGCAGTGAAGGTCTGGGTGGCAATCAGCCCCAGCATTTT.

The chain has TRBV5-1 and TRBJ2-7; D possibly corresponds to TRBD2 (5 bases). Trimming took 1 base from V and 7 from J, leaving 18 bases between them. Germline CDR1 and CDR2: SGHRS and YFSETQ. This CDR3 spans 15 amino acids. Here the CDR3 reads CASSLSGRTSREQYF. The CDR3 region has the DNA TGCGCCAGCAGCTTGAGCGGCAGGACCTCTAGGGAGCAGTACTTC.

The chain joins TRBV9 to TRBJ2-1; 10 nucleotides agree with TRBD1. The length of the CDR3 is 15 residues. Germline-derived CDR1 and CDR2 are SGDLS and YYNGEE. Trimming removed 5 bases from V and 10 bases from J; junction bases left unmatched: 12. This CDR3 reads CASSEDRDRGSEQFF. DNA for the CDR3: TGTGCCAGCAGTGAAGATCGGGACAGGGGATCCGAGCAGTTCTTC.

The chain carries TRBV5-1 and TRBJ2-7; 8 bases line up with TRBD2. Germline CDR1 SGHRS, CDR2 YFSETQ. Trimming removed 0 bases from V and 3 bases from J; junction bases left unmatched: 5. CDR3 size: 15 residues. CDR3: CASSLGASGLYEQYF. In DNA, the CDR3 is TGCGCCAGCAGCTTGGGGGCTAGCGGGCTCTACGAGCAGTACTTC. Combining the CDR3 with reference TRBV5-1 and TRBJ2-7 gives the whole variable domain KAGVTQTPRYLIKTRGQQVTLSCSPISGHRSVSWYQQTPGQGLQFLFEYFSETQRNKGNFPGRFSGRQFSNSRSEMNVSTLELGDSALYLCASSLGASGLYEQYFGPGTRLTVT.

There are a few counts of this clone. The chain joins TRBV30 to TRBJ1-1; D gene unclear. Germline V gives CDR1 GTSNPN, CDR2 SVGIG (reference sequence). This CDR3 has 13 amino acids. V lost 0 bases, J lost 1 base, and 6 bases lay in between. The CDR3 DNA reads as TGTGCCTGGAGTGTACACGGGAACACTGAAGCTTTCTTT. It encodes CAWSVHGNTEAFF.

This clone was seen a handful of times. V usage is TRBV11-3 and J usage is TRBJ2-7; 7 bases agree with TRBD1. Trimming cost V 0 bases and J 0 bases; bases outside gene matches: 2. In germline, CDR1 is SGHNT, CDR2 YENEEA. This CDR3 has 15 residues. This CDR3 reads CASSLEGQSSYEQYF. CDR3 in DNA: TGTGCCAGCAGCTTAGAGGGACAGAGCTCCTACGAGCAGTACTTC.

This chain uses TRBV25-1 with TRBJ2-3, with 9 bases aligning to TRBD2. The ends lost 10 bases at V and 0 bases at J; junction bases unmatched: 5. This CDR3 has 14 amino acids. Germline V gene lookup returns CDR1 MGHDK and CDR2 SYGVNS. CDR3 DNA sequence: TGTGCCACCGCGGGGGGGCTAAGCACAGATACGCAGTATTTT. Its protein is CATAGGLSTDTQYF.

This clone is deemed medium-sized. This chain links TRBV6-8 with TRBJ2-7, with a possible D match to TRBD1 (5 bases). Trimming took 3 bases from V and 1 from J, leaving 10 bases between them. Germline loops: CDR1 MNHGY, CDR2 SAAAGT. The CDR3 covers 14 residues. This CDR3 is CASSYYRFSYEQYF. CDR3 bases: TGTGCCAGCAGTTATTACAGGTTTTCCTACGAGCAGTACTTC.

This clone was found a few times. This CDR3 reads CASSRWVAGELFF. The CDR3 DNA reads TGTGCCAGCAGCCGTTGGGTGGCCGGGGAGCTGTTTTTT. The chain joins TRBV28 to TRBJ2-2; no firm D call. Per germline, CDR1 MDHEN and CDR2 SYDVKM. Trimming removed 6 bases at V and 6 bases at J, with 11 bases between. This CDR3 contains 13 residues.

The chain uses TRBV11-3 and TRBJ1-2; no clear D gene. The V gene lost 1 base and the J gene lost 4 bases, with 16 bases spanning the gap. Germline loops: CDR1 SGHNT, CDR2 YENEEA. The CDR3 is made up of 16 amino acids. The CDR3 protein is CASSLGGGGRSYGYTF. CDR3 nucleotides: TGTGCCAGCAGCTTAGGGGGTGGCGGACGGAGCTATGGCTACACCTTC.

This clone is medium-sized in the sample. The rearrangement joins TRBV11-3 to TRBJ2-1, with 8 positions matching TRBD2. CDR3 length: 14 amino acids. Losses at the gene ends were 1 base for V and 7 bases for J; bases not matched to a gene: 3. Germline V gene lookup returns CDR1 SGHNT and CDR2 YENEEA. The CDR3: CASSLGGRWNEQFF. CDR3 sequence (DNA): TGTGCCAGCAGCTTAGGCGGGAGGTGGAATGAGCAGTTCTTC.